These T cell receptor beta chains were read from a single sample in a study of shared clonotypes between healthy human individuals. The method was immunoSEQ multiplex PCR; TCRdb's version includes in-frame clones alone and lacks a portion of them. The top ten hold around 24% of the sample, which has about 110,000 clones, around 64% seen once. Sequences were obtained from memory CD8+ T cells sorted from blood. The receptor set was obtained from a woman in her twenties or thirties in good health. Each CDR3 is given with its conserved first and last residue. Fields, in order: V gene, D gene, J gene, clone size, CDR3 DNA, CDR3 protein. D genes are given only for firm matches. The size of a clone is reported for some rows only, either as once, few or many, or as a class for expanded clones.

>TRBV2|NA|TRBJ2-5|once
TGTGCCAGCAGTCGTACAGGGTCTAGAGAGACCCAGTACTTC
CASSRTGSRETQYF
>TRBV5-1|TRBD2|TRBJ2-7|NA
TGCGCCAGCAGCTTGGGAATACGGGAGGGTTCCTACGAGCAGTACTTC
CASSLGIREGSYEQYF
>TRBV28|TRBD1|TRBJ1-2|NA
TGTGCCAGCGCTTCCGGGAACAGGGGGGAAGGGGGCTACACCTTC
CASASGNRGEGGYTF
>TRBV9|NA|TRBJ1-4|NA
TGTGCCAGCAGCCCCCGTGGGATCCGAGGGGAAAAACTGTTTTTT
CASSPRGIRGEKLFF
>TRBV9|TRBD1|TRBJ1-1|NA
TGTGCCAGCAGCGATACAGGGGGAGGCAACACTGAAGCTTTCTTT
CASSDTGGGNTEAFF
>TRBV5-5|TRBD1|TRBJ1-5|NA
TGTGCCAGCAGCCTTGGGACCTCGACAGGGTATCGGGTCAATCAGCCCCAGCATTTT
CASSLGTSTGYRVNQPQHF
>TRBV2|NA|TRBJ2-1|NA
TGTGCCAGCAGTGGGCTAGCTGGACTCAATGAGCAGTTCTTC
CASSGLAGLNEQFF
>TRBV10-3|NA|TRBJ2-7|NA
TGTGCCATCAGACAGAGCTCCTACGAGCAGTACTTC
CAIRQSSYEQYF
>TRBV7-2|NA|TRBJ2-5|few
TGTGCCAGCAGCTTAGCGCGAAGTGCGACCCAGTACTTC
CASSLARSATQYF
>TRBV19|NA|TRBJ2-5|NA
TGTGCCAGTAGCCCTTACTCGCAGGGTAGACAAGAGACCCAGTACTTC
CASSPYSQGRQETQYF
>TRBV5-6|TRBD2|TRBJ2-3|NA
TGTGCCAGCAGCTTGGCCGGGACTAGCGGGGCGAACACAGATACGCAGTATTTT
CASSLAGTSGANTDTQYF
>TRBV7-9|TRBD1|TRBJ2-7|NA
TGTGCCAGCAGCCCCGACAGGGTAGGCTACGAGCAGTACTTC
CASSPDRVGYEQYF
>TRBV7-3|TRBD2|TRBJ2-1|NA
TGTGCCAGCAGCGCTCTCGTAGCGGGAGGGTCTAGGTTTCGGAATGAGCAGTTCTTC
CASSALVAGGSRFRNEQFF
>TRBV7-6|TRBD2|TRBJ2-1|many
TGTGCCAGCAGCACCGGACTAGCGGATTCCTCCAATGAGCAGTTCTTC
CASSTGLADSSNEQFF
>TRBV11-2|TRBD1|TRBJ2-4|NA
TGTGCCAGCAGCAAGGGACAGTACGGTGCCAAAAACATTCAGTACTTC
CASSKGQYGAKNIQYF
>TRBV28|TRBD1|TRBJ1-1|NA
TGTGCCAGCAGTTTATCATGGTGGGACAGGTTCCCTGAAGCTTTCTTT
CASSLSWWDRFPEAFF
>TRBV6-5|NA|TRBJ2-1|NA
TGTGCCAGCAGTTACTCGAATATCCACAATGAGCAGTTCTTC
CASSYSNIHNEQFF
>TRBV4-1|NA|TRBJ2-3|NA
TGCGCCAGCAGCCAAGAAGTTTACGTAGGGGCAGATACGCAGTATTTT
CASSQEVYVGADTQYF
>TRBV7-8|NA|TRBJ1-2|NA
TGTGCCAGCAGCTCACCCATGGGACGATCTAACTATGGCTACACCTTC
CASSSPMGRSNYGYTF
>TRBV5-6|TRBD1|TRBJ2-3|NA
TGTGCCAGCAGCTACAGGGGTCAAGATACGCAGTATTTT
CASSYRGQDTQYF
>TRBV5-1|TRBD2|TRBJ2-1|NA
TGCGCCAGCAGCTTGACTAGCGGATCTTACAATGAGCAGTTCTTC
CASSLTSGSYNEQFF
>TRBV7-8|TRBD1|TRBJ1-2|NA
TGTGCCAGCAGCTTAGGGACAGGGGGCCTAAACTATGGCTACACCTTC
CASSLGTGGLNYGYTF
>TRBV21-1|NA|TRBJ2-7|once
TGTGCCAGCAGTCCCGGAACCCTCTACGAGCAGTACTTC
CASSPGTLYEQYF
>TRBV2|NA|TRBJ2-1|NA
TGTGCCAGCAGTGAGAGGGGGTTTCCCTACAATGAGCAGTTCTTC
CASSERGFPYNEQFF
>TRBV27|TRBD1|TRBJ1-5|once
TGTGCCAGCAGTTCGATGGACAGGAGAGGGTATAGCAATCAGCCCCAGCATTTT
CASSSMDRRGYSNQPQHF
>TRBV28|TRBD1|TRBJ2-7|NA
TGTGCCAGCAGTCCGACCGGGACAGGGGTCTACGAGCAGTACTTC
CASSPTGTGVYEQYF
>TRBV5-6|TRBD2|TRBJ2-7|once
TGTGCCAGCAGCTTAGGACTAGCTTTCTACGAGCAGTACTTC
CASSLGLAFYEQYF